These 10 T cell receptor beta chains were sequenced from one sample in a study of blood T cell repertoires in COVID-19. Data came from immunoSEQ multiplex PCR; TCRdb stores just in-frame clones and leaves some out. The sample lists 200,000 to 250,000 clones, about 85% occurring once. Specimen: peripheral blood. The receptors derive from a woman aged 60-75 years with active or convalescent COVID-19.

The rearrangement links TRBV6-2 or TRBV6-3 to TRBJ1-2, with TRBD1 matching 8 bases. The J segment lost 8 bases and the V segment lost 1 base, leaving 6 bases of the junction unmatched. The CDR3 extends over 14 amino acids. Germline CDR1 MNHEY, CDR2 SVGEGT. This CDR3 is CASSYWGQDNGYTF. The CDR3, as DNA: TGTGCCAGCAGTTACTGGGGACAGGATAACGGCTACACCTTC.

J is TRBJ1-5 and V is TRBV28; 8 bases line up with TRBD1. This CDR3 has 15 residues. V shed 1 base, J shed 6 bases, and the junction held 5 bases outside the gene matches. CDR1 and CDR2 from the germline V gene are MDHEN and SYDVKM. CDR3 nucleotide sequence: TGTGCCAGCAGTTTATCGACAGGGGATATTCAGCCCCAGCATTTT. Encoded protein: CASSLSTGDIQPQHF.

The V gene is TRBV19, the J gene TRBJ2-3, with TRBD2 as a possible D gene (6 bases). Germline V gene data show CDR1 as LNHDA and CDR2 as SQIVND (reference sequence). The CDR3 sequence is 16 residues long. Trimming stripped 5 bases from V and 2 bases from J, with 17 bases between. The CDR3 is CASSGEARSTTDTQYF. The CDR3 DNA is TGTGCCAGTAGTGGGGAGGCCCGGAGCACCACAGATACGCAGTATTTT.

This clone appeared a single time. The rearrangement uses TRBV11-2 and TRBJ1-3; the D is unclear. The CDR3 is 16 residues long. Germline CDR1 and CDR2: SGHAT and FQNNGV. V gave up 0 bases and J gave up 0 bases, with 9 bases separating them. For the CDR3, the DNA is TGTGCCAGCAGCTTAGAGGCTGTTGTCTCTGGAAACACCATATATTTT. This codes for CASSLEAVVSGNTIYF.

The rearrangement uses TRBV20-1 and TRBJ2-5; weak D call: TRBD1 (5 bases). The CDR3 sequence is 11 residues long. CDR1 is DFQATT and CDR2 is SNEGSKA in the germline V gene (reference sequence). V was trimmed by 1 base and J by 7 bases, leaving 7 bases between them. DNA for the CDR3: TGCAGTGCTAGAGCCCAGGGGACCCAGTACTTC. This encodes CSARAQGTQYF.

The J gene is TRBJ1-5, the V gene TRBV6-5; D perhaps matches TRBD1 (5 bases). This CDR3 contains 15 residues. Per germline, CDR1 MNHEY and CDR2 SVGAGI. V dropped 0 bases and J dropped 4 bases, with 10 bases sitting between them. CDR3 amino acids: CASSYSKGTNQPQHF. Here the CDR3 DNA reads TGTGCCAGCAGTTACTCGAAGGGGACTAATCAGCCCCAGCATTTT.

This sequence joins TRBV29-1 and TRBJ1-1; D is unresolved. Germline V CDR1 and CDR2: SQVTM, ANQGSEA. With 3 bases removed from V and 0 bases from J, the gap between germline ends came to 11 bases. CDR3 size: 14 residues. CDR3 region: CSVDLTTMNTEAFF. DNA for the CDR3: TGCAGCGTTGATTTGACGACAATGAACACTGAAGCTTTCTTT.

The rearrangement joins TRBV7-9 to TRBJ1-1; no definite D call. The germline V gene has CDR1 SEHNR and CDR2 FQNEAQ (reference sequence). There are 15 residues in the CDR3. V was cut by 6 bases and J by 3 bases, with 17 bases left in between. DNA of the CDR3: TGTGCCAGCAGGCCGCCTACGTTGAGGGACACTGAAGCTTTCTTT. This gives the protein CASRPPTLRDTEAFF.

The V gene is TRBV5-1, the J gene TRBJ2-3; TRBD1 aligns across 11 bases. Trimming cost V 0 bases and J 3 bases; bases outside gene matches: 3. CDR3 length equals 16 residues. The germline gives CDR1 SGHRS, CDR2 YFSETQ. In nucleotides, the CDR3 is TGCGCCAGCAGCTTGGCCGGGACAGGGGGGACAGATACGCAGTATTTT. This translates into CASSLAGTGGTDTQYF.

This clone was counted at least ten times. The V call is TRBV7-2, the J call TRBJ2-3; perhaps TRBD1 as D (5 bases). Per germline, CDR1 SGHTA and CDR2 FQGNSA. Trimming cost V 1 base and J 3 bases, with 23 bases left between them. CDR3 length: 19 residues. CDR3 sequence reads: CASSLGETFDQGPTDTQYF. In nucleotides, the CDR3 is TGTGCCAGCAGCTTAGGGGAAACGTTTGATCAGGGCCCTACAGATACGCAGTATTTT.